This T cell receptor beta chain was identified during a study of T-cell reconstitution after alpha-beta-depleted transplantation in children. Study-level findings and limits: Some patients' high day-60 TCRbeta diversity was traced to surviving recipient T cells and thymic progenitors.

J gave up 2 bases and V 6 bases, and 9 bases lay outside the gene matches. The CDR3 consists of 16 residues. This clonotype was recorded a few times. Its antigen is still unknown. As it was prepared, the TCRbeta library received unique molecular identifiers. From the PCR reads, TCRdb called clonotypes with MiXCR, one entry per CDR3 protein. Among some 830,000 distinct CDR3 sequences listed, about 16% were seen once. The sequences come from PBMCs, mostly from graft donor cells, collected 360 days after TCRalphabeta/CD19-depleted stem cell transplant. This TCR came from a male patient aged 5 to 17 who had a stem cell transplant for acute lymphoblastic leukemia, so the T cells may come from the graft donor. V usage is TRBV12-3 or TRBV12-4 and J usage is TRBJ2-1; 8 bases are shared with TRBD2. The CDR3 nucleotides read TGTGCCAGCAGCCAAACGACTAGCGTGACCTACAATGAGCAGTTCTTC. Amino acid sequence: CASSQTTSVTYNEQFF.